The clone carrying this T cell receptor (beta chain) was seen a few times. Its antigen is still unknown. The data originate from a study of cytomegalovirus exposure and HLA in healthy donors. Study-level points and caveats: When analyzed later, the rates of TCR association showed variation by HLA locus, with DRB1 the most and HLA-C the fewest. When a later analysis was performed, an Asian-associated ancestry cluster reportedly had fewer N-insertions than the approximately 600-donor mean. TCR beta chains associated with HLA were, in a later analysis, more clonally expanded than equally common others.

13 Jbeta primers and 60 Vbeta primers were used for the PCR. In the original workflow: Approximately 80 million unique TCR beta chains, about 11 million of them shared, were counted by a later analysis. The table came from immunoSEQ multiplex PCR; TCRdb's copy has only in-frame clones and leaves some out. That table is the source of V, J and clone size, and D and trimming were worked out from the DNA. The sample holds some 130,000 clones, around three quarters seen once. The sample taken for sequencing was PBMCs. This TCR came from a woman in her forties or fifties in good health and CMV-seronegative.

In DNA, the CDR3 is TGTGCCAGCAGCTTGACTCTAGTCGCTGATGAGCAGTTCTTC. Translated: CASSLTLVADEQFF. The rearrangement uses TRBV7-6 and TRBJ2-1; D ambiguous. The CDR3 totals 14 residues. From germline, CDR1 is SGHVS and CDR2 FNYEAQ. Trimming took 3 bases from V and 8 from J, leaving 14 bases between them.